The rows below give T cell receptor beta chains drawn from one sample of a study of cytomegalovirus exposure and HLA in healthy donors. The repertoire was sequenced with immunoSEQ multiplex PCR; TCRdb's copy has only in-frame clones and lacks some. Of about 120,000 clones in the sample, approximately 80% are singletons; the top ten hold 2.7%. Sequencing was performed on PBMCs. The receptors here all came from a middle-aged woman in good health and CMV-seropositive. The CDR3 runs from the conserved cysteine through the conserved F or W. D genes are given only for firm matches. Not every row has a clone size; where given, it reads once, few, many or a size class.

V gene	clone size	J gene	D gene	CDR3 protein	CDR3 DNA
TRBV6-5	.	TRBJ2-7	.	CASSYSMASYEQYF	TGTGCCAGCAGTTACTCGATGGCTAGCTACGAGCAGTACTTC
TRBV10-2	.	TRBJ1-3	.	CASTAGREVFVAGNTIYF	TGCGCCAGTACCGCAGGGAGGGAAGTCTTCGTGGCGGGAAACACCATATATTTT
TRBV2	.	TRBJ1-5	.	CASRQVSNQPQHF	TGTGCCAGCAGACAGGTTAGCAATCAGCCCCAGCATTTT
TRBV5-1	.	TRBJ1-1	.	CASSSRTAPTEAFF	TGCGCCAGCAGCTCCCGGACAGCCCCAACTGAAGCTTTCTTT
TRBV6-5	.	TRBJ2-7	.	CASSLARGVGEQYF	TGTGCCAGCAGTTTAGCCAGGGGCGTGGGGGAGCAGTACTTC
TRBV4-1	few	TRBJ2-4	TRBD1	CASKGQGGRDIQYF	TGCGCCAGCAAGGGACAGGGAGGTAGAGACATTCAGTACTTC
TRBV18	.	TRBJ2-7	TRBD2	CASSPSLQLAGISYEQYF	TGTGCCAGCTCACCTTCTCTACAACTAGCGGGGATTTCCTACGAGCAGTACTTC
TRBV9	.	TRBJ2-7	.	CASSVDIYYEQYF	TGTGCCAGCAGCGTAGACATATACTACGAGCAGTACTTC
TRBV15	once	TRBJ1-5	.	CATSGLERGAEPQHF	TGTGCCACCAGCGGGTTAGAGCGGGGCGCGGAGCCCCAGCATTTT
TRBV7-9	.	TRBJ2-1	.	CASSGEQVSGAYNEQFF	TGTGCCAGCAGCGGAGAACAGGTGTCTGGGGCCTACAATGAGCAGTTCTTC
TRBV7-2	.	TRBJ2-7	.	CASSLGGDAVQYF	TGTGCCAGCAGCTTAGGGGGGGACGCAGTGCAGTACTTC
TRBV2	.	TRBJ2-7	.	CASRPQAYEQYF	TGTGCCAGCAGACCACAGGCCTACGAGCAGTACTTC
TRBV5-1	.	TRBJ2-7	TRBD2	CASSLGSSGAYEQYF	TGCGCCAGCAGCTTGGGGTCTAGCGGGGCCTACGAGCAGTACTTC
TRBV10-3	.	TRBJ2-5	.	CAISESGGETQYF	TGTGCCATCAGTGAGTCTGGCGGTGAGACCCAGTACTTC
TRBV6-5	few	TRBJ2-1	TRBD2	CASSYSSGSGDEQFF	TGTGCCAGCAGTTACTCTAGCGGGAGTGGAGATGAGCAGTTCTTC
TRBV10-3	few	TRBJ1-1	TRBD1	CAISPWTGVSTEAFF	TGTGCCATCAGTCCGTGGACAGGGGTGAGCACTGAAGCTTTCTTT
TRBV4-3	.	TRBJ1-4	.	CASSQVQGPGEKLFF	TGCGCCAGCAGCCAAGTACAGGGCCCGGGTGAAAAACTGTTTTTT
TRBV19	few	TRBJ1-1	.	CASSSYMNTEAFF	TGTGCCAGTAGTAGTTACATGAACACTGAAGCTTTCTTT
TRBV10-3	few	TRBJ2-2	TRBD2	CAGGAGTGELFF	TGTGCCGGGGGAGCGGGGACCGGGGAGCTGTTTTTT
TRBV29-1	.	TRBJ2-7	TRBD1	CSVESPRGLKQYF	TGCAGCGTTGAATCCCCCAGGGGGCTTAAGCAGTACTTC
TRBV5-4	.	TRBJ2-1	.	CASSIGTSTYNEQFF	TGTGCCAGCAGCATCGGGACTTCCACCTACAATGAGCAGTTCTTC
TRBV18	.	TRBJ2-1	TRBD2	CASSPPPLAGANNEQFF	TGTGCCAGCTCGCCCCCACCTCTAGCGGGAGCAAACAATGAGCAGTTCTTC
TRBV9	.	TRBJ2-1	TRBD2	CASSVGLAGGNEQFF	TGTGCCAGCAGCGTAGGGCTAGCGGGAGGGAATGAGCAGTTCTTC
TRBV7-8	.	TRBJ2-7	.	CASSRGTLTYEQYF	TGTGCCAGCAGCCGAGGGACTTTAACCTACGAGCAGTACTTC
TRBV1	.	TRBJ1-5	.	CTSSQDPGTPNQPQHF	TGCACCAGCAGCCAAGATCCCGGGACTCCAAATCAGCCCCAGCATTTT
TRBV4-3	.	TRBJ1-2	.	CASSQEHSNYGYTF	TGCGCCAGCAGCCAAGAGCACTCTAACTATGGCTACACCTTC
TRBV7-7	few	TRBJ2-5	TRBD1	CASSLRDRVSETQYF	TGTGCTAGCAGCTTAAGAGACAGGGTTTCAGAGACCCAGTACTTC